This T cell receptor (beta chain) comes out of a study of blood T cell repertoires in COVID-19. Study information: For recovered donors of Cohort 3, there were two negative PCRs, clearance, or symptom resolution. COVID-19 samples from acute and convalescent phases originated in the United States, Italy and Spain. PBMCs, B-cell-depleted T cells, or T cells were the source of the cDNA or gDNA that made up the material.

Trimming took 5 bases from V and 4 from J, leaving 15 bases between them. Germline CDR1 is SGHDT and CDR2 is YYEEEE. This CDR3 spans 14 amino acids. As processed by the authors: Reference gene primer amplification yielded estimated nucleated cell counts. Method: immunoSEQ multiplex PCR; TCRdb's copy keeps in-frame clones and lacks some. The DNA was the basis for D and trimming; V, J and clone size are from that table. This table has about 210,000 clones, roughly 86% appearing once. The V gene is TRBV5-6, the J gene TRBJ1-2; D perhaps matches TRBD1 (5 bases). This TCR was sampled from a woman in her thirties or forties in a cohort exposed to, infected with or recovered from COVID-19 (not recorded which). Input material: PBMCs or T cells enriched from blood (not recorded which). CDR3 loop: CASRPPGGGYGYTF. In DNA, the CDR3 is TGTGCCAGCAGACCCCCCGGGGGTGGCTATGGCTACACCTTC.